This T cell receptor (beta chain) was sequenced for a study of blood T cell repertoires in COVID-19. Participants' reported clinical history set cohort assignment. This CDR3 spans 14 amino acids. Germline V lookup: CDR1 MNHEY, CDR2 SMNVEV (reference sequence). Trimming took 6 bases from V and 1 from J; bases not matched to a gene: 6. This clone was observed once. In the original processing: Nucleated cell counts were estimated from reference gene primer amplification. Libraries were prepared by immunoSEQ multiplex PCR; TCRdb keeps only in-frame clonotypes and omits some of them. D and trimming were read from the DNA, whereas the V and J calls and clone size are those reported in that table. This table holds about 310,000 clones, about 91% found once.

The source material was PBMCs or T cells enriched from blood (not recorded which). This sequence was found in a woman aged 40-49 years who had recovered from COVID-19. This chain joins TRBV27 and TRBJ2-7; TRBD2 aligns across 7 bases. The DNA for the CDR3 is TGTGCCAGCAGCCCGGGGAGGGCTTCCTACGAGCAGTACTTC. It yields the protein CASSPGRASYEQYF.